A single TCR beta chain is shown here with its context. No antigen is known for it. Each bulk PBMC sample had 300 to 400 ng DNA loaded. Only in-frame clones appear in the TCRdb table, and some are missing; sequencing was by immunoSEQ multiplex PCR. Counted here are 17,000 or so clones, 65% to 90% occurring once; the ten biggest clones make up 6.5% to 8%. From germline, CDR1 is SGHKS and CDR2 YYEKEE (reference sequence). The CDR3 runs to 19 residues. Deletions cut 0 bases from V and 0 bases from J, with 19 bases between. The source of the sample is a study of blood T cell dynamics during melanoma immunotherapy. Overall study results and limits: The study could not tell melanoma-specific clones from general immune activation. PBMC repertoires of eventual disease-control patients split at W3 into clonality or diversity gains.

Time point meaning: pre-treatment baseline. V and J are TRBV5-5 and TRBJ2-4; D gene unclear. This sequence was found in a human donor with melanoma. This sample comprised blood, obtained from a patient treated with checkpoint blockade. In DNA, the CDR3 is TGTGCCAGCAGCTTGGGGAGTCCCGGCTTGTTGGAAGCCAAAAACATTCAGTACTTC. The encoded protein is CASSLGSPGLLEAKNIQYF.